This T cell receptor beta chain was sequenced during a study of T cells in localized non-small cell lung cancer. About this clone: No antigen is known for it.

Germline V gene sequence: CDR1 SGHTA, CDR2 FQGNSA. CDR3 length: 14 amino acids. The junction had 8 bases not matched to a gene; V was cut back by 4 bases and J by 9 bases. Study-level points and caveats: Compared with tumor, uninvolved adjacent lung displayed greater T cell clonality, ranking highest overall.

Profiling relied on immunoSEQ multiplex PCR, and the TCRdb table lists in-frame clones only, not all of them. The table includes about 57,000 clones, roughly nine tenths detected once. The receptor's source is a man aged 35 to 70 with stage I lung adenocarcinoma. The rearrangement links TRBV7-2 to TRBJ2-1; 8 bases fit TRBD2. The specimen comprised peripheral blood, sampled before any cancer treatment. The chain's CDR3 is CASSSLGTSGEQFF. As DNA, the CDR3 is TGTGCCAGCAGCTCCCTAGGGACTAGTGGTGAGCAGTTCTTC.